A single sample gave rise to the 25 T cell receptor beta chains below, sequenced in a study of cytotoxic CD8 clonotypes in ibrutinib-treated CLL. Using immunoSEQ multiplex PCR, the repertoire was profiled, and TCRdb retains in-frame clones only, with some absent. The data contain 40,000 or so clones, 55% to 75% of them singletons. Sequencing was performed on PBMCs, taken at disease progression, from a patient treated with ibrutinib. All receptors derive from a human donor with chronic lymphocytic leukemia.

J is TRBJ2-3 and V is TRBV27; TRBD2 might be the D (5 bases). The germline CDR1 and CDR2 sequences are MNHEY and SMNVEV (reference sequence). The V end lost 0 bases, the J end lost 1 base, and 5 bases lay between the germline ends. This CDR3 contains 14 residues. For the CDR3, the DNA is TGTGCCAGCAGTTTATCGCGGGGCACAGATACGCAGTATTTT. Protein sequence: CASSLSRGTDTQYF.

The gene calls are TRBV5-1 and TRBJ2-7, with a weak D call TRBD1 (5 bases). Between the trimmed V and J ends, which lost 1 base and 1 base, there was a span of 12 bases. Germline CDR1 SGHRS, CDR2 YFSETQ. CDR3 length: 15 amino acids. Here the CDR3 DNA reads TGCGCCAGCAGCTTGATCCCACAGGTGTCCTACGAGCAGTACTTC. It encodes CASSLIPQVSYEQYF.

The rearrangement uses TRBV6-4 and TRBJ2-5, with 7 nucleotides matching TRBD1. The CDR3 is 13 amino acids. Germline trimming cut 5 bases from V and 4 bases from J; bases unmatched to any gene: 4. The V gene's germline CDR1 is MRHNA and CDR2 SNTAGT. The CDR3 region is CASSPNRGETQYF. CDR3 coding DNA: TGTGCCAGCAGTCCGAACAGGGGAGAGACCCAGTACTTC.

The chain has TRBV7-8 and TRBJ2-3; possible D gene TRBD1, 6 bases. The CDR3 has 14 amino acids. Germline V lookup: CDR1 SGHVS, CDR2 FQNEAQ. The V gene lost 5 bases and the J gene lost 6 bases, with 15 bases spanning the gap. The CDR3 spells CASSQYRVRDTQYF. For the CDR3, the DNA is TGTGCCAGCAGCCAATACAGGGTCAGGGATACGCAGTATTTT.

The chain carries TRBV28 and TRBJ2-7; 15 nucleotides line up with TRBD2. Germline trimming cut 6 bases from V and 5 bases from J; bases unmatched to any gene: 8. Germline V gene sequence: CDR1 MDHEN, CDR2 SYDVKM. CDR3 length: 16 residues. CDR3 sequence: CASSSGLAGGHHEQYF. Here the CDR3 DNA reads TGTGCCAGCAGCTCCGGACTAGCGGGAGGGCACCACGAGCAGTACTTC.

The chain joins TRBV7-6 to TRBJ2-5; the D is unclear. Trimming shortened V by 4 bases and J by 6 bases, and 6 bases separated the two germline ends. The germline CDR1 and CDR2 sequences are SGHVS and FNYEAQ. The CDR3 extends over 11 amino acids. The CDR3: CASSSGQTQYF. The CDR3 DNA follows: TGTGCCAGCAGCTCCGGACAGACCCAGTACTTC.

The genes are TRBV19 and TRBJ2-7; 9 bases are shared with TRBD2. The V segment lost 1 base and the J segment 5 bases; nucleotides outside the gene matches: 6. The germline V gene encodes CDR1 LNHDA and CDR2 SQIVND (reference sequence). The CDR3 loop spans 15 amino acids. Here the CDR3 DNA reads TGTGCCAGTAGTATAGGGGGACTAGCTATCCACGAGCAGTACTTC. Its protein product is CASSIGGLAIHEQYF. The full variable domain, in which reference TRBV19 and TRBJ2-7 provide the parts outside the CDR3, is DGGITQSPKYLFRKEGQNVTLSCEQNLNHDAMYWYRQDPGQGLRLIYYSQIVNDFQKGDIAEGYSVSREKKESFPLTVTSAQKNPTAFYLCASSIGGLAIHEQYFGPGTRLTVT.

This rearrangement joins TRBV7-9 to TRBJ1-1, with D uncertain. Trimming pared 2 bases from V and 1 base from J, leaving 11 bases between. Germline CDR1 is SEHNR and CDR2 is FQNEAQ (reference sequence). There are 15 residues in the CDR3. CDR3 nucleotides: TGTGCCAGCAGCTTATTTGAGGTTGAGAACACTGAAGCTTTCTTT. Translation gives CASSLFEVENTEAFF.

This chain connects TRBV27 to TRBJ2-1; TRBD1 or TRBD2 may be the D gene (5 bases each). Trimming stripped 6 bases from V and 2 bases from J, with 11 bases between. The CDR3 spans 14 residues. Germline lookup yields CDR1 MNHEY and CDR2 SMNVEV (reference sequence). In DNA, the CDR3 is TGTGCCAGCAGCCCCGGGACCACCTACAATGAGCAGTTCTTC. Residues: CASSPGTTYNEQFF.

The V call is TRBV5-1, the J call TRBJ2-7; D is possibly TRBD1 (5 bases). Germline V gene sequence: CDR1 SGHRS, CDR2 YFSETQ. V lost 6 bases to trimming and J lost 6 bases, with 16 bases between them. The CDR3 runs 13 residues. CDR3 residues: CASILNQGGEQYF. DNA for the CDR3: TGCGCCAGCATTTTAAACCAGGGCGGCGAGCAGTACTTC.

The CDR3 reads CASSLRVGGGTDTQYF. The CDR3 nucleotides are TGTGCCAGCAGCTTACGAGTGGGTGGGGGCACAGATACGCAGTATTTT. The chain has TRBV9 and TRBJ2-3; D gene uncertain. CDR1 SGDLS and CDR2 YYNGEE come from the germline V gene. V was cut by 4 bases and J by 1 base, with 16 bases left in between. The length of the CDR3 is 16 residues.

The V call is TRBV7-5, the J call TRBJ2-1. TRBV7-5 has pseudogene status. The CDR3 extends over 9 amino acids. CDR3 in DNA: TGTGTCAGAGTTGCTGAGCAGTTCTTC. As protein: CVRVAEQFF.

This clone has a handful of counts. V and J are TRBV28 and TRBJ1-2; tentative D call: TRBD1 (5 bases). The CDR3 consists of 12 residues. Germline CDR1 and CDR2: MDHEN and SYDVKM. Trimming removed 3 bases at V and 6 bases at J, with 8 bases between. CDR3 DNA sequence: TGTGCCAGCAGTTTTCGGGGGAATGGCTACACCTTC. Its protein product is CASSFRGNGYTF.

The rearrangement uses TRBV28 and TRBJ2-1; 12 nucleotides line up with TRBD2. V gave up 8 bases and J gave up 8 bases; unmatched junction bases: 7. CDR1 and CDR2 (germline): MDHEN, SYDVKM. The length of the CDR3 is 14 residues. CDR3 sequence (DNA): TGTGCCAGCCGACTAGCGGGAGTTCAGTATGAGCAGTTCTTC. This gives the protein CASRLAGVQYEQFF.

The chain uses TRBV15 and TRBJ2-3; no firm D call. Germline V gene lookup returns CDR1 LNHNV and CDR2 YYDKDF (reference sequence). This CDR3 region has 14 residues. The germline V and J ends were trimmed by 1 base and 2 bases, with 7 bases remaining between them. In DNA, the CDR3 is TGTGCCACCAGCAGAGGCGGTCTCACAGATACGCAGTATTTT. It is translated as CATSRGGLTDTQYF. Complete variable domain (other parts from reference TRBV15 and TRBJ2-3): DAMVIQNPRYQVTQFGKPVTLSCSQTLNHNVMYWYQQKSSQAPKLLFHYYDKDFNNEADTPDNFQSRRPNTSFCFLDIRSPGLGDTAMYLCATSRGGLTDTQYFGPGTRLTVL.

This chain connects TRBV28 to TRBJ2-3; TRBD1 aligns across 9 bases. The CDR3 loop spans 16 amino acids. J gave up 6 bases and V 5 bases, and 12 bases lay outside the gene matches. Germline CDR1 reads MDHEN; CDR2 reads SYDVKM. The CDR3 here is CASSPVPGQGSDTQYF. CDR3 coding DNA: TGTGCCAGCAGTCCCGTGCCGGGACAGGGAAGCGATACGCAGTATTTT.

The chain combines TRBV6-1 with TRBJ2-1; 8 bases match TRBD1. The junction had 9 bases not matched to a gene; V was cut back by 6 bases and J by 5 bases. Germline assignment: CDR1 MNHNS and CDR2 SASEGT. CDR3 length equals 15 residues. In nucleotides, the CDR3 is TGTGCCAGCAGCGATCCCAGGGGGCCCGACAATGAGCAGTTCTTC. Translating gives CASSDPRGPDNEQFF.

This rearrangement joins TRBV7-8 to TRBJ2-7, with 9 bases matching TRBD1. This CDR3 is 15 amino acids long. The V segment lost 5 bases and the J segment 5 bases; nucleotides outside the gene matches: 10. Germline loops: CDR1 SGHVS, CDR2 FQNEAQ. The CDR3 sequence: CASSRVGQGNHEQYF. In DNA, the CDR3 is TGTGCCAGCAGCCGGGTGGGACAGGGAAATCACGAGCAGTACTTC.

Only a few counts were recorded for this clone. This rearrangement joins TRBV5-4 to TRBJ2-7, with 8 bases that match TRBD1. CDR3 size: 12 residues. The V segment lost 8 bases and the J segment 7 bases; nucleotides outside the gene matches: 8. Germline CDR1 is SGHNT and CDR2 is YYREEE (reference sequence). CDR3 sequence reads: CASTGTGLEQYF. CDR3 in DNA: TGTGCCAGTACCGGGACAGGTCTTGAGCAGTACTTC.

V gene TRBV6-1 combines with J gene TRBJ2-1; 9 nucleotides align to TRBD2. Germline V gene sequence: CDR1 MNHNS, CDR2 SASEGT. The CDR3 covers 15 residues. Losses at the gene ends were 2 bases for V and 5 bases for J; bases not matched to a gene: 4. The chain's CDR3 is CASSEYLAGHNEQFF. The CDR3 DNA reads TGTGCCAGCAGTGAATACCTAGCGGGGCACAATGAGCAGTTCTTC.

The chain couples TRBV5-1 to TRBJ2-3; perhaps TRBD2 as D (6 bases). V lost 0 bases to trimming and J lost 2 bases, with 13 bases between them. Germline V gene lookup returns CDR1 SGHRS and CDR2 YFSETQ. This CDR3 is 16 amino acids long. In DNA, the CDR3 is TGCGCCAGCAGCTTGGATTACGCGGGGAACACAGATACGCAGTATTTT. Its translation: CASSLDYAGNTDTQYF.

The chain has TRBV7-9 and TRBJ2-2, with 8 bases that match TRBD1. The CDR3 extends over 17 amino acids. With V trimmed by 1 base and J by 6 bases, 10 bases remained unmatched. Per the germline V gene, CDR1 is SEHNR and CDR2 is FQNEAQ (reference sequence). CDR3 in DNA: TGTGCCAGCAGCTTAGTGCGTCAGGGGGCTGGTTCCGGGGAGCTGTTTTTT. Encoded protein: CASSLVRQGAGSGELFF.

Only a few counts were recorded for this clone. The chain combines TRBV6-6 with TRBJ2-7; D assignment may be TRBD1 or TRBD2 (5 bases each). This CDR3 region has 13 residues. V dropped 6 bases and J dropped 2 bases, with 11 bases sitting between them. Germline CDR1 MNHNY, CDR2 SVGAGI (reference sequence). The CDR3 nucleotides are TGTGCCAGCAGGGGGGTCGGGACCTACGAGCAGTACTTC. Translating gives CASRGVGTYEQYF.

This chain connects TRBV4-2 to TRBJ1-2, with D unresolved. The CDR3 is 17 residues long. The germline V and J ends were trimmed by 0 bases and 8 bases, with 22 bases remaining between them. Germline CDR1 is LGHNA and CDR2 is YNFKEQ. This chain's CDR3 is CASSQDQVATRREGYTF. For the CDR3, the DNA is TGTGCCAGCAGCCAAGATCAGGTGGCCACCCGGAGAGAGGGCTACACCTTC.

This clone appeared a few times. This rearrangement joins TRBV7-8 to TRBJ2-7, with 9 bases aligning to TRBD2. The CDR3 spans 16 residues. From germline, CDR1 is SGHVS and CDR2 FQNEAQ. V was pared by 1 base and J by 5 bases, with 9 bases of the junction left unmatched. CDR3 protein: CASSLGLSGRLDEQYF. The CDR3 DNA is TGTGCCAGCAGCTTAGGTTTGAGCGGGAGGTTAGACGAGCAGTACTTC.